This TCR beta chain was found in a study of cytotoxic CD8 clonotypes in ibrutinib-treated CLL. Study-level findings and limits: Clonality rose at ibrutinib response, held steady in sustained remission, and fell toward baseline at progression.

The germline V gene has CDR1 LNHDA and CDR2 SQIVND (reference sequence). The CDR3 has 15 amino acids. V lost 4 bases, J lost 3 bases, and 16 bases lay in between. With regard to this clone: The antigen remains unidentified.

Measured with immunoSEQ multiplex PCR; TCRdb has only the in-frame clones, and not every one. The table shows over 120,000 clones, with roughly three quarters occurring only once. The sample was PBMCs, taken after 24 months of ibrutinib treatment. The sequence came from a human donor with chronic lymphocytic leukemia. The gene calls are TRBV19 and TRBJ2-7; perhaps TRBD1 as D (6 bases). The CDR3 sequence: CASSKGDGRLYEQYF. The CDR3 DNA sequence: TGTGCCAGTAGTAAGGGGGACGGAAGACTCTACGAGCAGTACTTC. Full variable domain (missing parts from reference TRBV19 and TRBJ2-7): DGGITQSPKYLFRKEGQNVTLSCEQNLNHDAMYWYRQDPGQGLRLIYYSQIVNDFQKGDIAEGYSVSREKKESFPLTVTSAQKNPTAFYLCASSKGDGRLYEQYFGPGTRLTVT.